The T cell receptor (beta chain) under discussion was sequenced for a study of blood T cell repertoires in COVID-19. About the study: COVID-19 samples from acute and convalescent phases originated in the United States, Italy and Spain. In each case, the material was cDNA or gDNA derived from T cells, B-cell-depleted T cells, or PBMCs.

Authors' processing steps: It was from reference gene primer amplification that nucleated cell counts were estimated. Repertoires were generated with immunoSEQ multiplex PCR, while TCRdb's copy carries only in-frame clones and drops some. Clone size and the V and J calls come from that table; the DNA yielded D and trimming. In the table there are 120,000 or so clones, 70% to 85% of which are singletons. Trimming took 6 bases from V and 9 from J; bases not matched to a gene: 5. The CDR3 has 12 amino acids. The chain joins TRBV12-3 or TRBV12-4 to TRBJ2-5; 9 bases match TRBD2. The receptor's source is a woman aged 65 to 85 with acute or convalescent COVID-19. Source material: peripheral blood. The CDR3 nucleotides read TGTGCCAGCAGCCTAGCGGGGACACCCCAGTACTTC. Translating gives CASSLAGTPQYF.